What follows are 8 T cell receptor beta chains derived from one specimen sequenced in a study of cytomegalovirus exposure and HLA in healthy donors. In the PCR, 60 Vbeta and 13 Jbeta primers were used. Here immunoSEQ multiplex PCR was the method, and the copy in TCRdb shows in-frame clones only, minus some. The table includes 120,000 or so clones, about 10% detected once. The sequenced sample was PBMCs. Every receptor here comes from a woman between 18 and 30 years old in good health and CMV-seropositive.

The CDR3: CASSTDYSSGKETQYF. In DNA form, the CDR3 reads TGCGCCAGCAGCACGGACTACTCTAGCGGGAAAGAGACCCAGTACTTC. The gene calls are TRBV5-1 and TRBJ2-5; 9 bases match TRBD2. The CDR3 extends over 16 amino acids. The J segment lost 3 bases and the V segment lost 4 bases, leaving 10 bases of the junction unmatched. Germline-derived CDR1 and CDR2 are SGHRS and YFSETQ.

The gene calls are TRBV27 and TRBJ2-2; 12 bases align to TRBD2. V gave up 3 bases and J gave up 6 bases; unmatched junction bases: 8. The CDR3 is made up of 17 amino acids. Germline assignment: CDR1 MNHEY and CDR2 SMNVEV (reference sequence). CDR3 loop: CASSFLGLAGLPGELFF. Written as DNA, the CDR3 is TGTGCCAGCAGTTTCTTGGGACTAGCGGGTCTCCCCGGGGAGCTGTTTTTT.

This chain connects TRBV14 to TRBJ2-7; D perhaps matches TRBD1 (7 bases). The V gene's germline CDR1 is SGHDN and CDR2 FVKESK. The CDR3 covers 14 residues. V was cut by 4 bases and J by 3 bases, with 13 bases left in between. The DNA of the CDR3 is TGTGCCAGCAGCCTCCTGCGGGACAGCTACGAGCAGTACTTC. Translating gives CASSLLRDSYEQYF.

The genes are TRBV28 and TRBJ1-3; no clear D gene. The CDR3 is 15 residues long. Per germline, CDR1 MDHEN and CDR2 SYDVKM. V was shortened by 3 bases and J by 0 bases, with 9 bases between the two germline ends. CDR3 residues: CASSLPLGSGNTIYF. The CDR3 DNA sequence: TGTGCCAGCAGTTTGCCCCTCGGCTCTGGAAACACCATATATTTT.

The table lists this clone with a few counts. The rearrangement uses TRBV2 and TRBJ1-4; possibly TRBD1 for D (5 bases). Germline V gives CDR1 SNHLY, CDR2 FYNNEI. There are 15 residues in the CDR3. The V and J ends lost 4 bases and 4 bases respectively, with 13 bases between them. The CDR3 here is CASSAGRTGNEKLFF. CDR3 nucleotide sequence: TGTGCCAGCAGTGCAGGGCGGACCGGTAATGAAAAACTGTTTTTT.

CDR3 in amino acids: CASSRVEYYEQYF. The CDR3 DNA reads as TGTGCCAGCAGTCGGGTAGAGTACTACGAGCAGTACTTC. The chain is built from TRBV6-1 and TRBJ2-7; D gene unclear. This CDR3 has 13 amino acids. V gave up 5 bases and J gave up 3 bases, with 11 bases separating them. CDR1 is MNHNS, CDR2 SASEGT, per germline.

This clone has only one observation. At one end, the junction sequence differs from germline, possibly due to a read error. This specimen includes other DNA sequences encoding the same CDR3. The V and J genes are TRBV29-1 and TRBJ1-2; D not resolved. CDR1 SQVTM and CDR2 ANQGSEA come from the germline V gene. The CDR3 consists of 14 residues. In DNA form, the CDR3 reads TGCAGCGTTGAAGATCAGGCACAGACATATGGCTACACCTTT. It codes for CSVEDQAQTYGYTF.

This clone was counted between two and nine times. The chain recombines TRBV6-4 with TRBJ2-3; 9 bases are shared with TRBD2. Trimming cost V 4 bases and J 0 bases; bases outside gene matches: 5. CDR1 and CDR2 from the germline V gene are MRHNA and SNTAGT. The length of the CDR3 is 16 residues. CDR3 in DNA: TGTGCCAGCAGTGCCTTTACTAGCGGGAGCACAGATACGCAGTATTTT. Translation gives CASSAFTSGSTDTQYF.